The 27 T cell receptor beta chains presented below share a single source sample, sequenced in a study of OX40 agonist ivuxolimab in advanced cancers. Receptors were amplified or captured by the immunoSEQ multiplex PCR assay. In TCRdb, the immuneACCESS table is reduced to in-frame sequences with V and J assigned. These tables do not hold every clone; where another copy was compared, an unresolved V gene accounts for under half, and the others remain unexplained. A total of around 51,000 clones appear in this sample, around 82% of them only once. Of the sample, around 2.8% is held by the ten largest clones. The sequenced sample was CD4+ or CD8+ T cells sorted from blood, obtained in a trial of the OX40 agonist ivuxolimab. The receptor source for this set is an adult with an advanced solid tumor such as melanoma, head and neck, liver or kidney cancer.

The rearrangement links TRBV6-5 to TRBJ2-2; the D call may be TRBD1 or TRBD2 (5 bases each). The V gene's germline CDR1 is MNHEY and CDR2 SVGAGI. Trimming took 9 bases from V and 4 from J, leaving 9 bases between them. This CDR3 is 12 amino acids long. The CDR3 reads CASGGGTGELFF. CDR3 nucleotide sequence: TGTGCCAGTGGTGGGGGCACCGGGGAGCTGTTTTTT.

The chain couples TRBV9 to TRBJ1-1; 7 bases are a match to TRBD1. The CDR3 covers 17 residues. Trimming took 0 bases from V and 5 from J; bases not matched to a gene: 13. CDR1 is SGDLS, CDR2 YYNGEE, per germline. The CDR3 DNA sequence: TGTGCCAGCAGCGTAGGGGGACCGGGACAGTTGGGGACTGAAGCTTTCTTT. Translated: CASSVGGPGQLGTEAFF.

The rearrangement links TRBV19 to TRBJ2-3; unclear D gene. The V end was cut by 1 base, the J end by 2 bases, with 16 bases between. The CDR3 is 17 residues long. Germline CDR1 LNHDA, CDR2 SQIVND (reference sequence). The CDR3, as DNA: TGTGCCAGTAGTATAGGTTCGGCCGGCCGACCCACAGATACGCAGTATTTT. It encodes CASSIGSAGRPTDTQYF.

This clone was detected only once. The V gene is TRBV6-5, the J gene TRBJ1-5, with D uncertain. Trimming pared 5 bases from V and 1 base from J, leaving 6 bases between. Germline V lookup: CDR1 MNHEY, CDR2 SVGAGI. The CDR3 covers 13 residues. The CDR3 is CASSHGSNQPQHF. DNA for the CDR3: TGTGCCAGCAGTCACGGGAGCAATCAGCCCCAGCATTTT.

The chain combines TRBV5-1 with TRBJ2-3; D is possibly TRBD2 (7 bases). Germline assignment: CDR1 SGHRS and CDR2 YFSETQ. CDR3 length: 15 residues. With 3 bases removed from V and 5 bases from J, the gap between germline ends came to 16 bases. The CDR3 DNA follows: TGCGCCAGCAGCTGGGGGGGGCCCCCCCTAGATACGCAGTATTTT. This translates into CASSWGGPPLDTQYF. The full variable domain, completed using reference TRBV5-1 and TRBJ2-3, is KAGVTQTPRYLIKTRGQQVTLSCSPISGHRSVSWYQQTPGQGLQFLFEYFSETQRNKGNFPGRFSGRQFSNSRSEMNVSTLELGDSALYLCASSWGGPPLDTQYFGPGTRLTVL.

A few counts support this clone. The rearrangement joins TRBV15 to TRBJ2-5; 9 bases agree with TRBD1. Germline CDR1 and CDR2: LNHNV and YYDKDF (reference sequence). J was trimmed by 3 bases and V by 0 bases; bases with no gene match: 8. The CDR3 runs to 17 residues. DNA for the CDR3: TGTGCCACCAGCAGAGATAAACAGGGGGCATCGAAAGAGACCCAGTACTTC. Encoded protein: CATSRDKQGASKETQYF. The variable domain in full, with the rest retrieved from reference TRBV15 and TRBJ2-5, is DAMVIQNPRYQVTQFGKPVTLSCSQTLNHNVMYWYQQKSSQAPKLLFHYYDKDFNNEADTPDNFQSRRPNTSFCFLDIRSPGLGDTAMYLCATSRDKQGASKETQYFGPGTRLLVL.

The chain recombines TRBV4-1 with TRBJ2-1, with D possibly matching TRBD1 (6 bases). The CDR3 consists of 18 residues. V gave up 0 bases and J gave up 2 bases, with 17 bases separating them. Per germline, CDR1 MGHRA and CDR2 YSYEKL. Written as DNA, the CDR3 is TGCGCCAGCAGCCAAGAAAGCGAACTGGGGGCTCCCTACAATGAGCAGTTCTTC. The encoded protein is CASSQESELGAPYNEQFF.

CDR3 residues: CASSLTGGKDSPLHF. CDR3 nucleotides: TGTGCCAGCAGTCTCACAGGGGGCAAAGATTCACCCCTCCACTTT. This rearrangement joins TRBV7-6 to TRBJ1-6; 9 bases are a match to TRBD1. The germline V gene has CDR1 SGHVS and CDR2 FNYEAQ. This CDR3 spans 15 amino acids. The ends lost 6 bases at V and 8 bases at J; junction bases unmatched: 8.

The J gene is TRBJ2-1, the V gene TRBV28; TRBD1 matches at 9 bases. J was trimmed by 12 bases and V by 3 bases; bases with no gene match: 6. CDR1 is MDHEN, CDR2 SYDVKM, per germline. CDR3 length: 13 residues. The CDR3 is CASSLGQGDRQFF. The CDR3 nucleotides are TGTGCCAGCAGTTTGGGACAGGGCGATCGGCAGTTCTTC.

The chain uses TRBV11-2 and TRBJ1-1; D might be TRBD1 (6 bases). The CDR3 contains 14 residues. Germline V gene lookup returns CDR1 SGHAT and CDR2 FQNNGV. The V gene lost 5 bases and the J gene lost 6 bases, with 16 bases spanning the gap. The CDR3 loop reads CASSLDTKGAEAFF. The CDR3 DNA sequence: TGTGCCAGCAGCCTCGACACCAAGGGGGCTGAAGCTTTCTTT.

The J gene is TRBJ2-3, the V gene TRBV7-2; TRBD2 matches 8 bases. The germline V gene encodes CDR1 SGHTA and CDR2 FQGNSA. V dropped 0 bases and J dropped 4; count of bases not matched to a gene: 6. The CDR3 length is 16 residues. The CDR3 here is CASSLAGLGGADTQYF. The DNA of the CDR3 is TGTGCCAGCAGCTTAGCGGGACTAGGAGGGGCAGATACGCAGTATTTT.

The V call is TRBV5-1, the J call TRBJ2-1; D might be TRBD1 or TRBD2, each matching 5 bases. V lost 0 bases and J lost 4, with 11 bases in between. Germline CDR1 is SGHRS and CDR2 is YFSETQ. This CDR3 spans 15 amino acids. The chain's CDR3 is CASSLDGAIYNEQFF. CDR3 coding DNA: TGCGCCAGCAGCTTGGACGGGGCGATATACAATGAGCAGTTCTTC.

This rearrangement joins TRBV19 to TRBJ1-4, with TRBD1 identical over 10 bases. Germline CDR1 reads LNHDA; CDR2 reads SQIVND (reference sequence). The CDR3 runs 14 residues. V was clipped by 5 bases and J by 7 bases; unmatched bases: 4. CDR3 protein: CASSPDRGPEKLFF. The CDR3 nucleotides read TGTGCCAGTAGTCCCGACAGGGGGCCTGAAAAACTGTTTTTT. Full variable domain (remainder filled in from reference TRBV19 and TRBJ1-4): DGGITQSPKYLFRKEGQNVTLSCEQNLNHDAMYWYRQDPGQGLRLIYYSQIVNDFQKGDIAEGYSVSREKKESFPLTVTSAQKNPTAFYLCASSPDRGPEKLFFGSGTQLSVL.

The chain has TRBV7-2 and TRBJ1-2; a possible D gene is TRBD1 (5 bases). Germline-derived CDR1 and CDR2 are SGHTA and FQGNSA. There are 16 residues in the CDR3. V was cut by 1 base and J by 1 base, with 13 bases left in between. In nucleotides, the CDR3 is TGTGCCAGCAGCTTAGGACTGACAGCTATTAACTATGGCTACACCTTC. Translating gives CASSLGLTAINYGYTF.

The CDR3 protein is CASSVGTGGRSTDTQYF. Here the CDR3 DNA reads TGTGCCAGCAGCGTAGGAACGGGGGGTCGTAGCACAGATACGCAGTATTTT. The rearrangement links TRBV9 to TRBJ2-3, with 7 bases lining up with TRBD2. The CDR3 is made up of 17 amino acids. Germline V lookup: CDR1 SGDLS, CDR2 YYNGEE. After removal of 0 bases from V and 0 bases from J, the junction contained 7 bases not matched to a gene. Complete variable domain (other parts from reference TRBV9 and TRBJ2-3): DSGVTQTPKHLITATGQRVTLRCSPRSGDLSVYWYQQSLDQGLQFLIQYYNGEERAKGNILERFSAQQFPDLHSELNLSSLELGDSALYFCASSVGTGGRSTDTQYFGPGTRLTVL.

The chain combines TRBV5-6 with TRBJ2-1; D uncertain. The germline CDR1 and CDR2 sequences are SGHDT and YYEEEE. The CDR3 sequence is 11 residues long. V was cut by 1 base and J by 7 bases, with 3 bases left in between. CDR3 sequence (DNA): TGTGCCAGCAGCTTGAGGAATGAGCAGTTCTTC. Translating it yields CASSLRNEQFF.

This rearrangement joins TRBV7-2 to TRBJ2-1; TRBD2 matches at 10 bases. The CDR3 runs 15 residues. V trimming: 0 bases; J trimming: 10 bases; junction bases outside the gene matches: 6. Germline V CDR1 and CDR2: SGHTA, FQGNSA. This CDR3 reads CASSLARPSGGEQFF. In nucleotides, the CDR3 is TGTGCCAGCAGCTTAGCGCGTCCTAGCGGGGGAGAGCAGTTCTTC.

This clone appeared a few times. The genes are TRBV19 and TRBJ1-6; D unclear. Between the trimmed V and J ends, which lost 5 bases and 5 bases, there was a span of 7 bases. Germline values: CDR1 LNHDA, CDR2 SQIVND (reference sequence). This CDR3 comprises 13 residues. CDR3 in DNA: TGTGCCAGTAGTTCCAGAGATAATTCACCCCTCCACTTT. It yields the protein CASSSRDNSPLHF.

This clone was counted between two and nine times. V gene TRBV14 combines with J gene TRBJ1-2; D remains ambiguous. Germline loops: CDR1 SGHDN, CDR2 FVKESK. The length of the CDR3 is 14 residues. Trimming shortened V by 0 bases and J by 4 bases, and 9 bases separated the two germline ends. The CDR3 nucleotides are TGTGCCAGCAGCCAAGAACGGAAAGGCTATGGCTACACCTTC. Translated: CASSQERKGYGYTF.

The CDR3 coding sequence is TGCAGCGGGAGGGACAGCGAGAATAATTCACCCCTCCACTTT. Translated, it gives CSGRDSENNSPLHF. The V call is TRBV29-1, the J call TRBJ1-6; 7 nucleotides line up with TRBD1. This CDR3 is built from 14 residues. Per the germline V gene, CDR1 is SQVTM and CDR2 is ANQGSEA. Trimming removed 7 bases from V and 5 bases from J; junction bases left unmatched: 8.

For the CDR3, the DNA is TGTGCCAGCAGTGAAACGGCTTCCCGCAATCAGCCCCAGCATTTT. This codes for CASSETASRNQPQHF. The gene calls are TRBV6-1 and TRBJ1-5; D unclear. The ends were cut back, 2 bases at V and 2 bases at J, with 10 bases in the middle. CDR1 and CDR2 (germline): MNHNS, SASEGT. The CDR3 has 15 amino acids.

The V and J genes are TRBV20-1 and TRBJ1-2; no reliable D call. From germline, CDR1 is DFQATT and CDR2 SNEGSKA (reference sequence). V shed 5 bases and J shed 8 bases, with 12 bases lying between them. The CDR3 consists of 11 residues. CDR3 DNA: TGCAGTGCTCTGTATGTTAACGGCTACACCTTC. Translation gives CSALYVNGYTF.

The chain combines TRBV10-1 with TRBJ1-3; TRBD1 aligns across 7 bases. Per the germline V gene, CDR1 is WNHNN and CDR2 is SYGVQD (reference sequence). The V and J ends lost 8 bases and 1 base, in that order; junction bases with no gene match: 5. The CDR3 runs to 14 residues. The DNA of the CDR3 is TGCGCCAGCGCCAGACAGGGTTCTGGAAACACCATATATTTT. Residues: CASARQGSGNTIYF.

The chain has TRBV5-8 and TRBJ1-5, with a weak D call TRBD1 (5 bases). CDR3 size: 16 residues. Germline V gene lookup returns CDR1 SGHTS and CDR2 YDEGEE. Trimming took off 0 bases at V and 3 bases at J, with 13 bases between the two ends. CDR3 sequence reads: CASSLGEAGINQPQHF. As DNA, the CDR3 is TGTGCCAGCAGCTTGGGGGAGGCAGGGATCAATCAGCCCCAGCATTTT. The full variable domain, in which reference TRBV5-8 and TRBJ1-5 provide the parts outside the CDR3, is EAGVTQSPTHLIKTRGQQATLRCSPISGHTSVYWYQQALGLGLQFLLWYDEGEERNRGNFPPRFSGRQFPNYSSELNVNALELEDSALYLCASSLGEAGINQPQHFGDGTRLSIL.

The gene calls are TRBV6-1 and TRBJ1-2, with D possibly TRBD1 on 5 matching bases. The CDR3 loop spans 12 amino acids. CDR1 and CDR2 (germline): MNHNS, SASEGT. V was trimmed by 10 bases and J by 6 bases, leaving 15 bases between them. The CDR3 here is CATGNRQHGYTF. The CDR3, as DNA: TGTGCCACCGGGAACAGACAGCATGGCTACACCTTC.

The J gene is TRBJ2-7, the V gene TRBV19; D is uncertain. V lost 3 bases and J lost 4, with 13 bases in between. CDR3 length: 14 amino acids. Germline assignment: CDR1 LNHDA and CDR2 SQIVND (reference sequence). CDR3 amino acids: CASSIVGPSYEQYF. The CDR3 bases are TGTGCCAGTAGTATCGTCGGGCCCTCGTACGAGCAGTACTTC.

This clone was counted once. DNA for the CDR3: TGTGCCAGCAGCTTAGACAGGGGAACTGAAGCTTTCTTT. It translates to CASSLDRGTEAFF. This chain uses TRBV11-2 with TRBJ1-1; D is possibly TRBD1 (6 bases). CDR1 SGHAT and CDR2 FQNNGV come from the germline V gene. The CDR3 covers 13 residues. V lost 0 bases to trimming and J lost 5 bases, with 7 bases between them.